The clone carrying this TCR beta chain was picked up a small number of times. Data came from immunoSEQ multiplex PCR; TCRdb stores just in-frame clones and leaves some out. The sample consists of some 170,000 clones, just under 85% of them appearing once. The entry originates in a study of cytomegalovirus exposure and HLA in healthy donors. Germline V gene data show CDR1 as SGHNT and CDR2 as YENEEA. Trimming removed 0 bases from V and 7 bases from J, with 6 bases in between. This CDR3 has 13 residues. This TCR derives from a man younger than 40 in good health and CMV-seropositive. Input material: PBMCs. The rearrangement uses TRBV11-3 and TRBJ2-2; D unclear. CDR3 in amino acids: CASSLDPGGELFF. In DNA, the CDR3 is TGTGCCAGCAGCTTAGATCCCGGCGGGGAGCTGTTTTTT.